The clone carrying this T cell receptor (beta chain) was counted a single time. This sample was included in a study of CD8 T cells in Susac syndrome. Germline V gives CDR1 SGHNT, CDR2 YYREEE (reference sequence). Trimming at V came to 0 bases and at J to 8 bases, leaving 1 base not matched to a gene. The CDR3 sequence is 13 residues long. An amount of RNA that ranged from roughly 0.5 to 1 ug was reverse transcribed with random hexamers. Across 54 Vbeta and 13 Jbeta, immunoSEQ multiplex PCR amplified TCR beta CDR3. TCRdb reanalysed the immunoSEQ multiplex PCR reads using MiXCR and keeps one entry per CDR3 protein. This sample has around 190,000 distinct CDR3 sequences; over 85% occur once, and the top ten carry 0.08% to 0.11%.

Sequenced input: CD4+ T cells from PBMCs. The V and J genes are TRBV5-4 and TRBJ2-1; TRBD1 matches at 8 bases. The receptor comes from a human donor in good health. The CDR3 loop reads CASSLVTGDEQFF. CDR3 coding DNA: TGTGCCAGCAGCTTGGTGACAGGGGATGAGCAGTTCTTC.